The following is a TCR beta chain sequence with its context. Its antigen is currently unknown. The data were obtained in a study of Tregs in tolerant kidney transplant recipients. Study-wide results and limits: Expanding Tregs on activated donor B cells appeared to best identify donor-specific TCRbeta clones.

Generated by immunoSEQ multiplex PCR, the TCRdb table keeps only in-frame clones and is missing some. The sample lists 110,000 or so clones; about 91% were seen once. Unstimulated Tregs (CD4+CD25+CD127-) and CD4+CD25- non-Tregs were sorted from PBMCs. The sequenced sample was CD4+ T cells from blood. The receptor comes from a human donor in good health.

Written as DNA, the CDR3 is TGCGCCAGCAGCACCCTACAGGTAGGGGGTGGCTACACCTTC. Encoded protein: CASSTLQVGGGYTF. The J gene is TRBJ1-2, the V gene TRBV5-1; D is perhaps TRBD1 (6 bases). Trimming left V 4 bases short and J 7 bases short, with 17 bases between. The germline CDR1 and CDR2 sequences are SGHRS and YFSETQ. CDR3 size: 14 residues.